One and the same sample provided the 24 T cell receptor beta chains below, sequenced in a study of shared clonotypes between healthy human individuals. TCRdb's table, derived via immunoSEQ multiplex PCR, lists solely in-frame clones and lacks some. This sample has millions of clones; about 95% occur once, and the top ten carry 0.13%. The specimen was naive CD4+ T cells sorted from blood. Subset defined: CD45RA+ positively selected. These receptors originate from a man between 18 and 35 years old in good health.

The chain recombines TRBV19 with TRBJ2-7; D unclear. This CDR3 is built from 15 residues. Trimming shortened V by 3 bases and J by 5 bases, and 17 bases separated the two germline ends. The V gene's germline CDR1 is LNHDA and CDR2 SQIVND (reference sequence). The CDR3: CASSMGPMGSNEQYF. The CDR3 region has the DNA TGTGCCAGTAGTATGGGCCCGATGGGTAGCAACGAGCAGTACTTC.

CDR3 in amino acids: CASSLDSGLAGPNEQFF. DNA of the CDR3: TGTGCCAGCAGCTTAGACTCGGGACTAGCGGGGCCCAATGAGCAGTTCTTC. The rearrangement uses TRBV11-2 and TRBJ2-1; 13 bases agree with TRBD2. The germline gives CDR1 SGHAT, CDR2 FQNNGV. With V trimmed by 0 bases and J by 6 bases, 5 bases remained unmatched. CDR3 size: 17 residues.

The CDR3 nucleotides read TGTGCCAGCTCACCGAATCCTAGCAATCAGCCCCAGCATTTT. Translated, it gives CASSPNPSNQPQHF. This chain joins TRBV18 and TRBJ1-5, with D unclear. Trimming pared 3 bases from V and 0 bases from J, leaving 6 bases between. The germline CDR1 and CDR2 sequences are KGHSH and LQKENI. This CDR3 spans 14 amino acids.

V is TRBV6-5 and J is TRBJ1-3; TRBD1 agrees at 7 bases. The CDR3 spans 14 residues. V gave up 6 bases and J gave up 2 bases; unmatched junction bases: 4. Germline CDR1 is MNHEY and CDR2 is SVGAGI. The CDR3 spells CASRQDRAGNTIYF. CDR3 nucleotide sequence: TGTGCCAGCAGGCAAGACAGGGCTGGAAACACCATATATTTT.

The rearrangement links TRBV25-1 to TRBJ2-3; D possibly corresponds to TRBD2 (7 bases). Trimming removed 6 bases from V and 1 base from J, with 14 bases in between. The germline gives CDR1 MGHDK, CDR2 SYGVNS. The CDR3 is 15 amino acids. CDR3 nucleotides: TGTGCCAGCAGCGAGGGGGGGGTCCGCACAGATACGCAGTATTTT. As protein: CASSEGGVRTDTQYF. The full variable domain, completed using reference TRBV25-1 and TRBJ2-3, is EADIYQTPRYLVIGTGKKITLECSQTMGHDKMYWYQQDPGMELHLIHYSYGVNSTEKGDLSSESTVSRIRTEHFPLTLESARPSHTSQYLCASSEGGVRTDTQYFGPGTRLTVL.

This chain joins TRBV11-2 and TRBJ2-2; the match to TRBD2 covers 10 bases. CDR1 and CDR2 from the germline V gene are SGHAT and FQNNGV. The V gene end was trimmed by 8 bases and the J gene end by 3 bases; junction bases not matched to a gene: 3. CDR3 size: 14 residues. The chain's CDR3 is CASGTSGDTGELFF. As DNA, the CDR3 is TGTGCCAGCGGTACTAGCGGGGACACCGGGGAGCTGTTTTTT.

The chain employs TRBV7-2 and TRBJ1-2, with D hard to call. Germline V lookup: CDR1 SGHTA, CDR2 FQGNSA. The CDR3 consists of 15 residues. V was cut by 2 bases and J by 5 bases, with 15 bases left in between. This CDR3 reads CASSLHPNTRYGYTF. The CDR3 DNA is TGTGCCAGCAGCTTACATCCTAACACCCGGTATGGCTACACCTTC.

The CDR3 bases are TGTGCCAGCAGTACCGGGACAGGGGGTCAGCCCCAGCATTTT. Translation gives CASSTGTGGQPQHF. The chain uses TRBV28 and TRBJ1-5, with TRBD1 matching over 11 bases. V lost 5 bases, J lost 6 bases, and 3 bases stayed unmatched. The CDR3 runs to 14 residues. The germline V gene has CDR1 MDHEN and CDR2 SYDVKM.

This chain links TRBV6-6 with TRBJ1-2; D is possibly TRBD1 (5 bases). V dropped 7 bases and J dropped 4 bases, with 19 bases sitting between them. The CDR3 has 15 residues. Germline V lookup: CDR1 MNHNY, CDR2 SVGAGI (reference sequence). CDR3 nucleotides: TGTGCCAGCACTCACGGGGCGGGAAGGGGCTATGGCTACACCTTC. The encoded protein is CASTHGAGRGYGYTF.

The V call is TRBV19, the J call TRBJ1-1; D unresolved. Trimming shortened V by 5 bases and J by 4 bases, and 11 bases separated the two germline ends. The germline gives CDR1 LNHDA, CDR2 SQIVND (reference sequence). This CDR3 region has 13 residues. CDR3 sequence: CASSSTPTTEAFF. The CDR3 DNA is TGTGCCAGTAGTTCAACCCCTACCACTGAAGCTTTCTTT.

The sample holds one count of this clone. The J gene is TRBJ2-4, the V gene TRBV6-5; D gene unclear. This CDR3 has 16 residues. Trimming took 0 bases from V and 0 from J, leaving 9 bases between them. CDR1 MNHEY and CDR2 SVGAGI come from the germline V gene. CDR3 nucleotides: TGTGCCAGCAGTTACTCGGCCGATATAGCCAAAAACATTCAGTACTTC. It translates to CASSYSADIAKNIQYF.

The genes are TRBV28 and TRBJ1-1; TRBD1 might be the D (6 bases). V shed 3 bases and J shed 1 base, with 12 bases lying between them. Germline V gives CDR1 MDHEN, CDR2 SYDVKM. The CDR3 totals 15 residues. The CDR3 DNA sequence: TGTGCCAGCAGTTTCCAGGGGCGGGCGAACACTGAAGCTTTCTTT. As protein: CASSFQGRANTEAFF.

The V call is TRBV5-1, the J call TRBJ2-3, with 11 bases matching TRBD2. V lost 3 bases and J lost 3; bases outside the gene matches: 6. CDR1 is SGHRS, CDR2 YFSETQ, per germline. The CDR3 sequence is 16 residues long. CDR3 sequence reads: CASSSVAGGPTDTQYF. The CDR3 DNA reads TGCGCCAGCAGCTCCGTAGCGGGAGGGCCAACAGATACGCAGTATTTT.

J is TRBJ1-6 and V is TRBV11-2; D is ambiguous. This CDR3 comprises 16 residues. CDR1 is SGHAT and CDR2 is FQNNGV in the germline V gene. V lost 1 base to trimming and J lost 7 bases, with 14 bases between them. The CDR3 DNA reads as TGTGCCAGCAGCTTAGCTCCGGCAGGTATCAATTCACCCCTCCACTTT. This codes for CASSLAPAGINSPLHF. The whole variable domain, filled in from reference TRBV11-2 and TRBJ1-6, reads EAGVAQSPRYKIIEKRQSVAFWCNPISGHATLYWYQQILGQGPKLLIQFQNNGVVDDSQLPKDRFSAERLKGVDSTLKIQPAKLEDSAVYLCASSLAPAGINSPLHFGNGTRLTVT.

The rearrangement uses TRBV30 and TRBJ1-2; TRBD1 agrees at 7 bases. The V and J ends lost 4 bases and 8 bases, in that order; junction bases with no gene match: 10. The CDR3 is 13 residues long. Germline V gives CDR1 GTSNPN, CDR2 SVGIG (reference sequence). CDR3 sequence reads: CAWISLRGYGYTF. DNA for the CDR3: TGTGCCTGGATATCCCTCAGGGGGTACGGCTACACCTTC.

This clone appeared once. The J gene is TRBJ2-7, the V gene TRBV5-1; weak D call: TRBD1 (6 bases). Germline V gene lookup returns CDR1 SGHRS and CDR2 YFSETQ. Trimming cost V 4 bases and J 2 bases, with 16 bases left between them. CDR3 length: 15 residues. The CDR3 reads CASSPIPDSAYEQYF. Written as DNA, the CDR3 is TGCGCCAGCAGCCCGATACCGGACAGCGCCTACGAGCAGTACTTC.

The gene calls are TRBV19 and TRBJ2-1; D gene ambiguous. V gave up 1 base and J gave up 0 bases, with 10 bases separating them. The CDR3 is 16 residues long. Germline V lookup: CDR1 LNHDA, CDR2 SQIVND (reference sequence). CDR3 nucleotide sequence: TGTGCCAGTAGTATAGCCGGCCGGAACTCCTACAATGAGCAGTTCTTC. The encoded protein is CASSIAGRNSYNEQFF.

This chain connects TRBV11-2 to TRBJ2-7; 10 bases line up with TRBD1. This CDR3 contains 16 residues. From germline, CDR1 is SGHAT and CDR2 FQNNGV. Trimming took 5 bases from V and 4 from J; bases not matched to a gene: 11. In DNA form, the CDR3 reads TGTGCCAGCAGCCGCCGGGGACAGGGGAGCTGGTACGAGCAGTACTTC. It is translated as CASSRRGQGSWYEQYF.

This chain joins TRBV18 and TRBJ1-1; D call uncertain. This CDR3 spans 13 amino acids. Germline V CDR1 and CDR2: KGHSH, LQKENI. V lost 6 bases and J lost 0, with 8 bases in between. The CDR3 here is CASSGDMNTEAFF. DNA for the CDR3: TGTGCCAGCTCTGGTGATATGAACACTGAAGCTTTCTTT.

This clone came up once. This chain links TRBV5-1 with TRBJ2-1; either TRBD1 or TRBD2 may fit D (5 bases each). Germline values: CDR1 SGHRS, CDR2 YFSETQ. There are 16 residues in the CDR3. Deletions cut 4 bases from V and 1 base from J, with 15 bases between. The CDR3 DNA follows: TGCGCCAGCAGCAGGCGAGGGACGGATTCCTACAATGAGCAGTTCTTC. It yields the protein CASSRRGTDSYNEQFF.

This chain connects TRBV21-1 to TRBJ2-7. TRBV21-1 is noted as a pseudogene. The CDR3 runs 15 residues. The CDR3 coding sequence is TGTGCCAGCAGCCCCGACGGGCAGATTTCCTACGAGCAGTACTTC. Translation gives CASSPDGQISYEQYF.

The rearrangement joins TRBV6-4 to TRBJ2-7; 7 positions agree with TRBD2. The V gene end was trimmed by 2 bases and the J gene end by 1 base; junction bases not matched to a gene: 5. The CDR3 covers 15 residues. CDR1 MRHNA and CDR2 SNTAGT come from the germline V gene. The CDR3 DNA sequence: TGTGCCAGCAGTGACGCGGGAGTGACGTCCTACGAGCAGTACTTC. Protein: CASSDAGVTSYEQYF.

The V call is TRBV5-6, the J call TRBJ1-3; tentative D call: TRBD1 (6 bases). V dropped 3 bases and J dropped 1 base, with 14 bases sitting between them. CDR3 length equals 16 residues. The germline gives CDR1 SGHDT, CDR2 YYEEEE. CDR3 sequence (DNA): TGTGCCAGCAGCTGGGGGACAATCTCATCTGGAAACACCATATATTTT. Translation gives CASSWGTISSGNTIYF.

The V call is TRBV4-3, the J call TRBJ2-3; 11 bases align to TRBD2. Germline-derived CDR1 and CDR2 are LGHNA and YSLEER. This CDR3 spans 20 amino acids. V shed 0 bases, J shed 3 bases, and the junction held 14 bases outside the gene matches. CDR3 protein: CASSQDPTRGLAGGTDTQYF. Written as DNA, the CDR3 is TGCGCCAGCAGCCAAGACCCGACACGAGGTCTAGCGGGAGGTACAGATACGCAGTATTTT.